One sample yielded the 8 T cell receptor beta chains listed below, sequenced in a study of cytomegalovirus exposure and HLA in healthy donors. PCR used 60 Vbeta primers and 13 Jbeta primers. Generated by immunoSEQ multiplex PCR, the TCRdb table keeps only in-frame clones and is missing some. The sample lists more than 50,000 clones, 55% to 80% occurring once. Material for sequencing was PBMCs. These TCRs come from a woman aged 45-59 years in good health and CMV-seropositive.

This clone was seen more than once but under ten times. This chain joins TRBV10-3 and TRBJ2-3, with 8 bases lining up with TRBD2. CDR3 size: 16 residues. V was clipped by 0 bases and J by 7 bases; unmatched bases: 9. The germline V gene encodes CDR1 ENHRY and CDR2 SYGVKD. CDR3 amino acids: CAISESTGGGSNTQYF. CDR3 coding DNA: TGTGCCATCAGTGAGTCGACGGGCGGGGGGTCAAATACGCAGTATTTT.

The J gene is TRBJ2-1, the V gene TRBV11-2; weak D call: TRBD1 (6 bases). The germline CDR1 and CDR2 sequences are SGHAT and FQNNGV. The CDR3 length is 14 residues. The V and J ends lost 5 bases and 5 bases respectively, with 13 bases between them. In DNA, the CDR3 is TGTGCCAGCAGCCCCTCGACAGGAAACAATGAGCAGTTCTTC. Protein product: CASSPSTGNNEQFF.

This clone occurred a few times. This chain joins TRBV19 and TRBJ2-7; 13 bases match TRBD2. In germline, CDR1 is LNHDA, CDR2 SQIVND (reference sequence). Trimming took 1 base from V and 6 from J; bases not matched to a gene: 6. The CDR3 totals 16 residues. The CDR3 DNA sequence: TGTGCCAGTAGTATAGGGGTCGGACTAGCGGGAGTCGAGCAGTACTTC. Translated: CASSIGVGLAGVEQYF. Combining the CDR3 with reference TRBV19 and TRBJ2-7 gives the whole variable domain DGGITQSPKYLFRKEGQNVTLSCEQNLNHDAMYWYRQDPGQGLRLIYYSQIVNDFQKGDIAEGYSVSREKKESFPLTVTSAQKNPTAFYLCASSIGVGLAGVEQYFGPGTRLTVT.

J is TRBJ2-5 and V is TRBV5-4; D is unresolved. Germline lookup yields CDR1 SGHNT and CDR2 YYREEE (reference sequence). Trimming took off 2 bases at V and 4 bases at J, with 9 bases between the two ends. This CDR3 contains 13 residues. This chain's CDR3 is CASSLRFGETQYF. The DNA for the CDR3 is TGTGCCAGCAGCTTACGGTTCGGAGAGACCCAGTACTTC.

The table lists this clone with a few counts. The J gene is TRBJ1-2, the V gene TRBV28, with a tentative D call TRBD1 (5 bases). V lost 4 bases and J lost 5, with 26 bases in between. CDR1 is MDHEN and CDR2 is SYDVKM in the germline V gene. CDR3 size: 18 residues. The CDR3 spells CASSSQGGNYGPRYGYTF. The CDR3 region has the DNA TGTGCCAGCAGTTCTCAGGGCGGGAATTATGGTCCCCGATATGGCTACACCTTC.

The rearrangement joins TRBV4-2 to TRBJ2-7; 9 bases are a match to TRBD2. Germline lookup yields CDR1 LGHNA and CDR2 YNFKEQ. V lost 1 base and J lost 3; bases outside the gene matches: 7. The CDR3 is 16 residues long. Written as DNA, the CDR3 is TGTGCCAGCAGCCAAGGGCCAGCGGGGGGCAACTACGAGCAGTACTTC. Amino acids: CASSQGPAGGNYEQYF.

The V gene is TRBV9, the J gene TRBJ2-7, with TRBD2 as a possible D gene (5 bases). V lost 5 bases to trimming and J lost 2 bases, with 14 bases between them. Germline V gene data show CDR1 as SGDLS and CDR2 as YYNGEE. This CDR3 is built from 14 residues. CDR3 sequence: CASSRGIGAYEQYF. The DNA of the CDR3 is TGTGCCAGCAGTAGAGGAATCGGGGCCTACGAGCAGTACTTC.

The J gene is TRBJ1-5, the V gene TRBV7-2; no reliable D call. There are 15 residues in the CDR3. Deletions cut 1 base from V and 0 bases from J, with 7 bases between. CDR1 is SGHTA, CDR2 FQGNSA, per germline. The CDR3 DNA sequence: TGTGCCAGCAGCTTAGTGGAGAATAGCAATCAGCCCCAGCATTTT. Protein product: CASSLVENSNQPQHF.